One and the same sample provided the 14 T cell receptor beta chains below, sequenced in a study of CD8+ T cells in alopecia areata. Treatment: oral pan-JAK inhibitor, 5-10 mg twice daily. Extraction of RNA preceded its reverse transcription into cDNA, which served as the sequencing template. The assay was immunoSEQ multiplex PCR, and TCRdb's table has in-frame clones only and misses some. Of some 100,000 clones in the sample, around 60% were seen once. The sequencing used CD8+ T cells sorted from blood, collected at approximately week 60, from a patient treated with tofacitinib. Receptors originate from a human donor with alopecia areata.

The chain links TRBV14 to TRBJ1-5; D call uncertain. Trimming removed 2 bases from V and 3 bases from J, with 5 bases in between. Germline V gene data show CDR1 as SGHDN and CDR2 as FVKESK. The CDR3 spans 13 residues. CDR3 DNA: TGTGCCAGCAGCCAATCGACCAATCAGCCCCAGCATTTT. It specifies CASSQSTNQPQHF. Full variable domain (outside the CDR3, taken from reference TRBV14 and TRBJ1-5): EAGVTQFPSHSVIEKGQTVTLRCDPISGHDNLYWYRRVMGKEIKFLLHFVKESKQDESGMPNNRFLAERTGGTYSTLKVQPAELEDSGVYFCASSQSTNQPQHFGDGTRLSIL.

This clone was detected once. The chain combines TRBV5-1 with TRBJ1-1; D remains ambiguous. V lost 0 bases, J lost 6 bases, and 6 bases lay in between. This CDR3 region has 12 residues. Germline V lookup: CDR1 SGHRS, CDR2 YFSETQ. CDR3 in amino acids: CASSLGKAEAFF. In DNA form, the CDR3 reads TGCGCCAGCAGCTTGGGTAAGGCTGAAGCTTTCTTT.

This chain connects TRBV2 to TRBJ2-1, with D maybe TRBD2 (5 bases). The CDR3 contains 15 residues. The V gene's germline CDR1 is SNHLY and CDR2 FYNNEI. Trimming removed 7 bases from V and 0 bases from J, with 13 bases in between. CDR3 sequence (DNA): TGTGCCAGCAACGACGGGAAGAGCTCCTACAATGAGCAGTTCTTC. It encodes CASNDGKSSYNEQFF.

V gene TRBV7-9 combines with J gene TRBJ1-1; the D is unclear. This CDR3 region has 12 residues. Germline loops: CDR1 SEHNR, CDR2 FQNEAQ (reference sequence). The V end lost 7 bases, the J end lost 4 bases, and 10 bases lay between the germline ends. CDR3 protein: CASTGQPTEAFF. Here the CDR3 DNA reads TGTGCCAGCACTGGGCAGCCCACTGAAGCTTTCTTT.

Worth noting for this clone: This CDR3 is also generated by other DNA sequences in the sample. The chain links TRBV5-6 to TRBJ1-5; D unclear. V lost 0 bases and J lost 5, with 3 bases in between. The germline gives CDR1 SGHDT, CDR2 YYEEEE. The length of the CDR3 is 12 residues. The CDR3 sequence is CASSLGDQPQHF. The CDR3 nucleotides are TGTGCCAGCAGCTTGGGTGATCAGCCCCAGCATTTT.

V and J are TRBV4-1 and TRBJ1-2, with 11 bases matching TRBD1. Trimming removed 2 bases from V and 8 bases from J; junction bases left unmatched: 4. Germline V gene data show CDR1 as MGHRA and CDR2 as YSYEKL. The CDR3 is 14 residues long. In DNA form, the CDR3 reads TGCGCCAGCAGCCAATCGGACAGGGGGCTCGGCTACACCTTC. Residues: CASSQSDRGLGYTF.

The chain has TRBV15 and TRBJ2-3; D ambiguous. V was clipped by 5 bases and J by 1 base, with 4 bases between them. Germline V CDR1 and CDR2: LNHNV, YYDKDF (reference sequence). CDR3 length equals 12 residues. Here the CDR3 DNA reads TGTGCCACCAGCTTGCGCACAGATACGCAGTATTTT. Translated: CATSLRTDTQYF.

There are a few counts of this clone. One end of the junction is discordant with germline, which a read error may explain. The chain has TRBV27 and TRBJ2-5; TRBD2 matches at 7 bases. Germline CDR1 is MNHEY and CDR2 is SMNVEV (reference sequence). The CDR3 is 13 residues long. CDR3 in DNA: TGTGCCAGCAGTTTAATGGAGGGAGGGACTCCAAACTTC. This sequence encodes CASSLMEGGTPNF.

This clone was recorded once. V and J are TRBV13 and TRBJ2-2; TRBD1 is a possible D gene (10 bases). This CDR3 region has 17 residues. The germline CDR1 and CDR2 sequences are PRHDT and FYEKMQ (reference sequence). Trimming removed 5 bases from V and 6 bases from J, with 22 bases in between. The CDR3 is CASSLAGQGIIAGELFF. The CDR3 nucleotides read TGTGCCAGCAGCCTAGCGGGACAGGGGATAATTGCCGGGGAGCTGTTTTTT.

CDR3 nucleotide sequence: TGTGGGCCATACAGGGGGCGAGGCACAGATACGCAGTATTTT. It yields the protein CGPYRGRGTDTQYF. V gene TRBV27 combines with J gene TRBJ2-3; 9 bases are shared with TRBD1. The CDR3 sequence is 14 residues long. In germline, CDR1 is MNHEY, CDR2 SMNVEV (reference sequence).

The chain uses TRBV30 and TRBJ2-2; D ambiguous. V lost 5 bases, J lost 6 bases, and 7 bases lay in between. The CDR3 extends over 11 amino acids. Germline loops: CDR1 GTSNPN, CDR2 SVGIG (reference sequence). The DNA for the CDR3 is TGTGCCTGGTCACCCCCCGGGGAGCTGTTTTTT. Translating it yields CAWSPPGELFF.

Only a few counts were recorded for this clone. The V and J genes are TRBV29-1 and TRBJ1-1, with D possibly matching TRBD1 (6 bases). This CDR3 comprises 14 residues. The V end was cut by 5 bases, the J end by 0 bases, with 13 bases between. Germline V gives CDR1 SQVTM, CDR2 ANQGSEA. CDR3 amino acids: CSVLGQPMNTEAFF. The CDR3 DNA sequence: TGCAGCGTTCTAGGACAGCCGATGAACACTGAAGCTTTCTTT.

This clone was counted a few times. The gene calls are TRBV14 and TRBJ2-2; D is uncertain. CDR1 is SGHDN and CDR2 is FVKESK in the germline V gene. Trimming stripped 1 base from V and 6 bases from J, with 6 bases between. The CDR3 contains 13 residues. In DNA, the CDR3 is TGTGCCAGCAGCCAAGTCTCATCCGGGGAGCTGTTTTTT. Its translation: CASSQVSSGELFF.

V is TRBV9 and J is TRBJ1-2; D unresolved. The V gene's germline CDR1 is SGDLS and CDR2 YYNGEE. Trimming stripped 6 bases from V and 3 bases from J, with 12 bases between. CDR3 length: 13 residues. CDR3 in amino acids: CASIGSGDYGYTF. As DNA, the CDR3 is TGTGCCAGCATAGGTAGTGGGGACTATGGCTACACCTTC.